Presented here are 25 T cell receptor beta chains from one specimen sequenced in a study of T cells in Graves' hyperthyroidism and ophthalmopathy. What was amplified from RNA transcripts were TCR beta CDR3 regions. First-round RT-PCR with HTBI primers amplified the TCR CDR3 region. TCRdb fed the multiplex PCR reads into MiXCR, producing one record per CDR3 protein. The sample contains 600,000 to 900,000 distinct CDR3 sequences, about 17% of which appear only once. Sequenced input: blood. The receptors originated from a man in his late teens or twenties with Graves' hyperthyroidism.

This clonotype was seen a handful of times. The J gene is TRBJ2-7, the V gene TRBV20-1; D may be TRBD1 (6 bases). Germline lookup yields CDR1 DFQATT and CDR2 SNEGSKA (reference sequence). The CDR3 loop spans 15 amino acids. V lost 2 bases to trimming and J lost 3 bases, with 17 bases between them. CDR3: CSARPSTGHIYEQYF. In nucleotides, the CDR3 is TGCAGTGCTAGACCGTCCACGGGACACATCTACGAGCAGTACTTC.

In this sample, this clonotype turned up many times. This chain links TRBV2 with TRBJ1-5; TRBD1 might be the D (5 bases). Trimming shortened V by 0 bases and J by 5 bases, and 11 bases separated the two germline ends. Germline assignment: CDR1 SNHLY and CDR2 FYNNEI. The CDR3 consists of 15 residues. The CDR3 loop is CASSEARRGYQPQHF. In DNA, the CDR3 is TGTGCCAGCAGTGAAGCCCGCCGGGGGTATCAGCCCCAGCATTTT.

This clonotype has more than one count but fewer than ten. CDR3 bases: TGTGCCAGCAGCTGGGAGGGGGGACAGGGCCACGAGCAGTACTTC. Translated, it gives CASSWEGGQGHEQYF. J is TRBJ2-7 and V is TRBV7-9, with 9 bases that match TRBD1. The CDR3 is made up of 15 amino acids. The germline V gene has CDR1 SEHNR and CDR2 FQNEAQ (reference sequence). J was trimmed by 5 bases and V by 4 bases; bases with no gene match: 9.

In the case of this clonotype: A read error is possible here, since a much larger clone lies one base away. V is TRBV28 and J is TRBJ2-3; 10 bases align to TRBD2. CDR1 MDHEN and CDR2 SYDVKM come from the germline V gene. The CDR3 length is 17 residues. The CDR3 region has the DNA TGTGCCTGCAGTTTCCTCCGACTAGCGGGTACCACAGATACGCAGTATTTT. As protein: CACSFLRLAGTTDTQYF.

The sample holds many counts of this clonotype. This chain joins TRBV7-9 and TRBJ2-3, with 7 positions matching TRBD2. The V and J ends lost 4 bases and 2 bases, in that order; junction bases with no gene match: 6. This CDR3 is 15 amino acids long. In germline, CDR1 is SEHNR, CDR2 FQNEAQ (reference sequence). For the CDR3, the DNA is TGTGCCAGCAGCTCGAAGGGGAGGGACACAGATACGCAGTATTTT. Residues: CASSSKGRDTDTQYF.

For this clonotype: Relative to the germline gene, one junction end is altered; a read error may explain this. This chain joins TRBV18 and TRBJ2-1, with 9 bases identical to TRBD1. CDR3 length equals 13 residues. Germline values: CDR1 KGHSH, CDR2 LQKENI. CDR3 loop: CASSGTGSNGQFF. Here the CDR3 DNA reads TGTGCCAGCTCCGGGACAGGGAGTAATGGGCAGTTCTTC.

The rearrangement links TRBV13 to TRBJ2-7; TRBD2 matches at 13 bases. CDR3 length equals 18 residues. V was pared by 5 bases and J by 5 bases, with 15 bases of the junction left unmatched. Germline-derived CDR1 and CDR2 are PRHDT and FYEKMQ (reference sequence). CDR3 protein: CASSPLVGLAGETHEQYF. As DNA, the CDR3 is TGTGCCAGCAGCCCTCTGGTCGGACTAGCGGGGGAAACCCACGAGCAGTACTTC.

The V gene is TRBV7-9, the J gene TRBJ2-7; the match to TRBD2 covers 7 bases. CDR1 and CDR2 from the germline V gene are SEHNR and FQNEAQ (reference sequence). The V and J ends lost 2 bases and 3 bases, in that order; junction bases with no gene match: 4. This CDR3 region has 14 residues. The chain's CDR3 is CASSLTSANYEQYF. The CDR3 DNA follows: TGTGCCAGCAGCTTAACTAGCGCCAACTACGAGCAGTACTTC.

In its sample, this clonotype was seen many times. The rearrangement links TRBV29-1 to TRBJ1-2; the match to TRBD1 covers 8 bases. The junction had 4 bases not matched to a gene; V was cut back by 4 bases and J by 9 bases. From germline, CDR1 is SQVTM and CDR2 ANQGSEA. The CDR3 loop spans 11 amino acids. CDR3 DNA: TGCAGCGTTGGGGGGGACAGGAGCTACACCTTC. The encoded protein is CSVGGDRSYTF.

In this sample, this clonotype turned up a few times. The chain couples TRBV4-2 to TRBJ1-1, with 9 bases lining up with TRBD1. The germline V gene encodes CDR1 LGHNA and CDR2 YNFKEQ. J was trimmed by 0 bases and V by 8 bases; bases with no gene match: 7. The CDR3 length is 15 residues. The CDR3 DNA sequence: TGTGCCAGCGGTCGGACAGGGGCCCTGAACACTGAAGCTTTCTTT. Protein: CASGRTGALNTEAFF.

This clonotype was picked up many times. The chain is built from TRBV20-1 and TRBJ2-3; possibly TRBD2 for D (6 bases). V gave up 6 bases and J gave up 0 bases, with 10 bases separating them. CDR1 and CDR2 from the germline V gene are DFQATT and SNEGSKA (reference sequence). The CDR3 spans 13 residues. The CDR3 region is CSALEGSTDTQYF. CDR3 nucleotide sequence: TGCAGTGCCCTGGAGGGGAGCACAGATACGCAGTATTTT.

Comment on this clonotype: This may be a read error, as it is one base from a much larger clone. This chain links TRBV3-1 with TRBJ2-2; the match to TRBD2 covers 9 bases. The J segment lost 6 bases and the V segment lost 6 bases, leaving 8 bases of the junction unmatched. Germline V gene lookup returns CDR1 LGHDT and CDR2 YNNKEL (reference sequence). This CDR3 region has 15 residues. The CDR3 nucleotides read TGTGCCAGCAGTCTCTTTTTAGCGGGAGCCGGGGAGCTGTTTTTT. Its translation is CASSLFLAGAGELFF.

Worth noting for this clonotype: It may be a read error: a sequence one base away is much more abundant. The chain has TRBV28 and TRBJ1-1, with D perhaps matching TRBD1 (6 bases). The CDR3 consists of 15 residues. Germline V gene lookup returns CDR1 MDHEN and CDR2 SYDVKM. This CDR3 is CASRLFGGAYTETFF. The CDR3 DNA is TGTGCCAGCAGATTATTCGGGGGGGCGTACACTGAAACTTTCTTT. Drawing the rest from reference TRBV28 and TRBJ1-1, the complete variable domain is DVKVTQSSRYLVKRTGEKVFLECVQDMDHENMFWYRQDPGLGLRLIYFSYDVKMKEKGDIPEGYSVSREKKERFSLILESASTNQTSMYLCASRLFGGAYTETFFGQGTRLTVV.

This clonotype was seen a handful of times. The V call is TRBV12-3 or TRBV12-4, the J call TRBJ2-3; D remains ambiguous. Trimming stripped 3 bases from V and 3 bases from J, with 16 bases between. The CDR3 is 16 amino acids. CDR3 in amino acids: CASSLGVRHPTDTQYF. DNA for the CDR3: TGTGCCAGCAGTTTGGGTGTCCGTCACCCTACAGATACGCAGTATTTT.

This clonotype was counted between two and nine times. This rearrangement joins TRBV9 to TRBJ2-3, with D unresolved. Trimming removed 0 bases from V and 3 bases from J, with 17 bases in between. Looked up from germline, CDR1 is SGDLS and CDR2 is YYNGEE. The CDR3 runs to 17 residues. The CDR3 loop is CASSVGWAELGTDTQYF. The CDR3 DNA reads TGTGCCAGCAGCGTAGGATGGGCGGAGCTCGGTACAGATACGCAGTATTTT.

This clonotype was counted only a few times. This rearrangement joins TRBV7-2 to TRBJ2-1; no reliable D call. From germline, CDR1 is SGHTA and CDR2 FQGNSA. Deletions cut 5 bases from V and 5 bases from J, with 10 bases between. The CDR3 covers 13 residues. The CDR3 nucleotides read TGTGCCAGCAGCCTTTTACGGAACAATGAGCAGTTCTTC. Translation: CASSLLRNNEQFF.

The chain joins TRBV6-1 to TRBJ2-2; D gene uncertain. V was pared by 6 bases and J by 3 bases, with 11 bases between. Per the germline V gene, CDR1 is MNHNS and CDR2 is SASEGT. The CDR3 totals 14 residues. CDR3 nucleotide sequence: TGTGCCAGCAGGGTACGGTGGGACACCGGGGAGCTGTTTTTT. Translation gives CASRVRWDTGELFF.

Ten or more counts support this clonotype. The genes are TRBV20-1 and TRBJ2-7, with D tentatively TRBD1 (7 bases). V lost 4 bases and J 1 base, leaving 14 bases between the germline ends. The germline V gene has CDR1 DFQATT and CDR2 SNEGSKA (reference sequence). This CDR3 spans 14 amino acids. DNA of the CDR3: TGCAGTGCTAAAAGCAGGGGGAGGTCCTACGAGCAGTACTTC. Translated: CSAKSRGRSYEQYF.

This clonotype has ten or more counts. The V gene is TRBV30, the J gene TRBJ2-7; possible D gene TRBD2, 5 bases. Germline V gives CDR1 GTSNPN, CDR2 SVGIG (reference sequence). CDR3 length: 11 amino acids. Deletions cut 0 bases from V and 5 bases from J, with 5 bases between. CDR3 DNA: TGTGCCTGGAGTGTGGAGGACGAGCAGTACTTC. It encodes CAWSVEDEQYF.

This clonotype was counted only a few times. A much larger clone lies one base from this, so it may be a read error. V and J are TRBV27 and TRBJ2-1; TRBD2 matches at 10 bases. Germline V gives CDR1 MNHEY, CDR2 SMNVEV (reference sequence). The V and J ends lost 7 bases and 5 bases, in that order; junction bases with no gene match: 8. This CDR3 has 15 residues. CDR3 in DNA: TGTGCCAGCACCCCGGGACTAGCGAAAAACAATGAGCAGTTCTTC. Translating it yields CASTPGLAKNNEQFF.

On this clonotype: Since a much larger clone is just one base distant, this may be a read error. The genes are TRBV20-1 and TRBJ2-2; D is possibly TRBD1 (5 bases). The CDR3 extends over 15 amino acids. The germline V gene has CDR1 DFQATT and CDR2 SNEGSKA (reference sequence). Trimming left V 1 base short and J 1 base short, with 10 bases between. CDR3 coding DNA: TGCAGTGCTAGAGGGGGCAGTCGGAACACCGGGGAGCTGTTTTTT. Amino acids: CSARGGSRNTGELFF.

V usage is TRBV20-1 and J usage is TRBJ1-1, with TRBD1 matching 8 bases. V shed 3 bases and J 4 bases; nucleotides not matched to a gene: 10. Per germline, CDR1 DFQATT and CDR2 SNEGSKA (reference sequence). The CDR3 has 15 residues. The CDR3 loop reads CSASWQGASGTEAFF. The CDR3 nucleotides read TGCAGTGCTAGTTGGCAGGGGGCTTCGGGCACTGAAGCTTTCTTT.

This clonotype was observed many times. V usage is TRBV20-1 and J usage is TRBJ2-1; D gene unclear. Germline V lookup: CDR1 DFQATT, CDR2 SNEGSKA (reference sequence). This CDR3 contains 14 residues. V was clipped by 3 bases and J by 0 bases, with 9 bases between them. CDR3 amino acids: CSASGPISYNEQFF. The CDR3 DNA sequence: TGCAGTGCTAGCGGGCCCATCTCCTACAATGAGCAGTTCTTC.

This clonotype was recorded a few times. The V and J genes are TRBV7-8 and TRBJ2-3; TRBD2 aligns across 8 bases. Unmatched junction bases numbered 7, after V lost 2 bases and J lost 0 bases. From germline, CDR1 is SGHVS and CDR2 FQNEAQ. The CDR3 is 17 residues long. The CDR3 DNA reads TGTGCCAGCAGCTTACTCGCGGGAGGTTTCAGCACAGATACGCAGTATTTT. Protein sequence: CASSLLAGGFSTDTQYF.

As concerns this clonotype: Given a much more abundant clone one base away, this may be a read error. V and J are TRBV12-3 or TRBV12-4 and TRBJ2-7; TRBD2 might be the D (5 bases). The CDR3 has 10 residues. CDR3 coding DNA: TGTGCCAGACGAAGCGGCGAGCGGTACTTC. Translating it yields CARRSGERYF.